Listed below are T cell receptor beta chains from one sample, sequenced in a study of blood T cells in healthy people across ages. TCRdb itself ran the 5' RACE reads through MiXCR, one entry per CDR3 protein. This table holds roughly 800,000 distinct CDR3 sequences, roughly 50% found once. The sequenced material came from blood. The receptor set was obtained from a man younger than 40 in good health. Each CDR3 is given with its conserved first and last residue. D genes are given only for firm matches. The listing skips clone size in some rows; elsewhere it reads once, few, many or a size class.

15 | - | TRBJ2-7 | TRBV15 | - | TGTGCCACCAGCAGAGATGGCGTGACAGTCTACGAGCAGTACTTC | CATSRDGVTVYEQYF
13 | - | TRBJ2-4 | TRBV7-2 | - | TGTGCCAGCAGCCCCATCGTAGGGGACATTCAGTACTTC | CASSPIVGDIQYF
15 | - | TRBJ2-6 | TRBV7-9 | - | TGTGCCAGCAGCCTAAGGGGTGCTGGGGCCGACGTCCTGACTTTC | CASSLRGAGADVLTF
15 | TRBD1 | TRBJ2-7 | TRBV15 | - | TGTGCCACCAGCAGAGCAAGCAGGGGGCTTGACGAGCAGTACTTC | CATSRASRGLDEQYF
15 | TRBD1 | TRBJ1-6 | TRBV11-2 | - | TGTGCCAGCAGCTTAAGGACAGGTTCTGCTTCACCCCTCCACTTT | CASSLRTGSASPLHF
15 | - | TRBJ1-1 | TRBV28 | many | TGTGCCAGCAGCCCCCCGACGAAAGGCGCCCCTGAAGCTTTCTTT | CASSPPTKGAPEAFF
15 | TRBD1 | TRBJ2-2 | TRBV11-2 | - | TGCGCCAGCAGCTCCCGACAGGGATACACGGGGGAGCTGTTTTTT | CASSSRQGYTGELFF
15 | - | TRBJ2-1 | TRBV6-5 | - | TGTGCCAGCAGTTACGGGTTTTTGTCGATGGGGGGAAAGTTCTTC | CASSYGFLSMGGKFF
11 | - | TRBJ2-1 | TRBV7-2 | - | TGTGCCAGCAGCCTGAGTTTTGAGCAGTTCTTC | CASSLSFEQFF
16 | - | TRBJ2-5 | TRBV21-1 | few | TGTGCCAGCAGCGTCAAAACTAGCGGGAGTGGTGATGAGCAGTACTTC | CASSVKTSGSGDEQYF
14 | - | TRBJ2-7 | TRBV12-3/TRBV12-4 | few | TGTGCCAGCAGTTTAGTTGGGACAACCTACGAGCAGTACTTC | CASSLVGTTYEQYF
13 | - | TRBJ1-5 | TRBV6-5 | - | TGTGCCAGCAGCAACAGGGAAAATCAGCCCCAGCATTTT | CASSNRENQPQHF
13 | - | TRBJ2-6 | TRBV2 | many | TGTGCCAGCAGCGTAGGTGGGGCCAACGTCCTGACTTTC | CASSVGGANVLTF
17 | - | TRBJ2-7 | TRBV4-1 | few | TGCGCCAGCAGCCAAGAAACGAAACGGGGCCGTCCGCCGTCCCAGTACTTC | CASSQETKRGRPPSQYF
13 | - | TRBJ2-5 | TRBV4-3 | - | TGCGCCAGCAGCCAAGCCGCCGGGGAGACCCAGTACTTC | CASSQAAGETQYF
13 | - | TRBJ2-3 | TRBV12-3/TRBV12-4 | - | TGTGCCAGCAAAAACGGAGGGACAGATACGCAGTATTTT | CASKNGGTDTQYF
13 | - | TRBJ2-7 | TRBV28 | few | TGTGCCAGCAGTTTATTCGCACAGGGTGAGCAGTACTTC | CASSLFAQGEQYF
14 | - | TRBJ2-7 | TRBV7-2 | once | TGTGCCAGCATCAAGTGGGGGGCGTCCTACGAGCAGTACTTC | CASIKWGASYEQYF
11 | - | TRBJ2-1 | TRBV7-2 | - | TGTGCCAGCAGCTACGACGGTGAGCAGTTCTTC | CASSYDGEQFF
15 | - | TRBJ2-1 | TRBV6-6 | - | TGTGCCAGCAGTTACCCGTGGAGCTCCTACAATGAGCAGTTCTTC | CASSYPWSSYNEQFF
16 | TRBD1 | TRBJ2-1 | TRBV25-1 | - | TGTGCCAGCAGTGAGGGGACAGTTTTCTCCTACAATGAGCAGTTCTTC | CASSEGTVFSYNEQFF
15 | TRBD1 | TRBJ2-1 | TRBV12-5 | once | TGTGCTAGTGGCCCAACCGACAGGGGATACAATGAGCAGTTCTTC | CASGPTDRGYNEQFF
13 | - | TRBJ1-6 | TRBV30 | few | TGTGCCTGGAGTGAACAGCCCGATTCACCCCTCCACTTT | CAWSEQPDSPLHF
15 | - | TRBJ1-2 | TRBV20-1 | once | TGCAGTGCTAGGAACGCGGGGTTGCAAAACTATGGCTACACCTTC | CSARNAGLQNYGYTF
14 | - | TRBJ2-7 | TRBV5-1 | - | TGCGCCAGCAGCACCGGCCTGGGAACCTACGAGCAGTACTTC | CASSTGLGTYEQYF
12 | - | TRBJ1-1 | TRBV10-3 | few | TGTGCCATCACAGATAGAAACACTGAAGCTTTCTTT | CAITDRNTEAFF
14 | - | TRBJ2-7 | TRBV5-5 | - | TGTGCCAGCAGCTTGGTACGGGGGCGGAACGAGCAGTACTTC | CASSLVRGRNEQYF
13 | - | TRBJ2-7 | TRBV7-2 | - | TGTGCCAGCAGGCGCACGGATTCCTACGAGCAGTACTTC | CASRRTDSYEQYF
17 | TRBD1 | TRBJ2-1 | TRBV20-1 | - | TGCAGTGCTAGAGATCCAAAAGGCGGGACAGGGTTCAATGAGCAGTTCTTC | CSARDPKGGTGFNEQFF
13 | - | TRBJ2-5 | TRBV20-1 | - | TGCAGTGCTAGCCGCGAGGACCAAGAGACCCAGTACTTC | CSASREDQETQYF
11 | - | TRBJ2-5 | TRBV10-3 | - | TGTGCCATCGGAGGGGGGAATGAGCAGTACTTC | CAIGGGNEQYF
13 | TRBD1 | TRBJ2-7 | TRBV29-1 | - | TGCAGCGTCGCGGACAGGCAGAATCGCGAGCAGTACTTC | CSVADRQNREQYF
17 | - | TRBJ2-3 | TRBV7-9 | - | TGTGCCAGCAGCTCATCCTACCAGGGGGGAAGCACAGATACGCAGTATTTT | CASSSSYQGGSTDTQYF
14 | TRBD2 | TRBJ2-1 | TRBV7-2 | once | TGTGCCAGCAGCATAGCGGGAGCGTACAATGAGCAGTTCTTC | CASSIAGAYNEQFF
14 | TRBD1 | TRBJ2-7 | TRBV28 | few | TGTGCCAGCAGTCCGGGACAGGGACTTTTTAGTCAGTACTTC | CASSPGQGLFSQYF
12 | - | TRBJ2-4 | TRBV29-1 | few | TGCAGCGTTCTAGAAACAGGGAACATTCAGTACTTC | CSVLETGNIQYF
15 | TRBD2 | TRBJ2-1 | TRBV7-9 | - | TGTGCCAGCAGCTATAGCGGGAGGCGCGGGAATGAGCAGTTCTTC | CASSYSGRRGNEQFF
14 | TRBD2 | TRBJ2-7 | TRBV10-3 | - | TGTGCCATCAGTCGGTGGGACCGGGAGGATGAGCAGTACTTC | CAISRWDREDEQYF
11 | - | TRBJ2-5 | TRBV6-1 | few | TGTGCCAGCAGCTCTTACCGGACCCAGTACTTC | CASSSYRTQYF
15 | - | TRBJ2-7 | TRBV12-3/TRBV12-4 | - | TGTGCCAGCAGCTGCCAGGGGCGCGCCGCTCACGAGCAGTACTTC | CASSCQGRAAHEQYF
16 | - | TRBJ2-1 | TRBV6-5 | - | TGTGCCAGCAGTTTATCCGTAACAGGCTCCTACAATGAGCAGTTCTTC | CASSLSVTGSYNEQFF
11 | - | TRBJ2-7 | TRBV29-1 | - | TGCAGCGTTGAAGTTATCGACGAGCAGTACTTC | CSVEVIDEQYF
16 | TRBD2 | TRBJ2-4 | TRBV20-1 | - | TGCAGTGCCCAGACTAGCGGGGGTTCATCCAAAAACATTCAGTACTTC | CSAQTSGGSSKNIQYF
15 | - | TRBJ2-1 | TRBV5-1 | few | TGCGCCAGCAGCTTTCGGGACCCCATTGGCAATGAGCAGTTCTTC | CASSFRDPIGNEQFF
15 | - | TRBJ2-2 | TRBV7-2 | - | TGTGCCAGCAGCTCCAACCAGCGTAACACCGGGGAGCTGTTTTTT | CASSSNQRNTGELFF
15 | - | TRBJ2-1 | TRBV6-2/TRBV6-3 | few | TGTGCCAGCAGTTACTCAGGGGGGGCCTTCAATGAGCAGTTCTTC | CASSYSGGAFNEQFF
13 | - | TRBJ2-5 | TRBV20-1 | - | TGCAGTACAGGAAGCGCATTACAAGAGACCCAGTACTTC | CSTGSALQETQYF
18 | TRBD2 | TRBJ2-4 | TRBV4-2 | - | TGTGCCAGCAGCCAAGAGGGGACTAGAGCTCGTCCCAAAAACATTCAGTACTTC | CASSQEGTRARPKNIQYF
13 | - | TRBJ1-4 | TRBV5-1 | - | TGCGCCAGCAGCTCGGAGAGTGGCGAAAAACTGTTTTTT | CASSSESGEKLFF
14 | - | TRBJ1-1 | TRBV15 | - | TGTGCCACCAGCAGAGATCCGATAGGCACTGAAGCTTTCTTT | CATSRDPIGTEAFF
14 | TRBD1 | TRBJ2-2 | TRBV5-1 | - | TGCGCCAGTACCCGGGACAGTTACACCGGGGAGCTGTTTTTT | CASTRDSYTGELFF
14 | TRBD1 | TRBJ1-1 | TRBV6-4 | - | TGTGCCAGCAGCCAGGGGGGGTCGAGCACTGAAGCTTTCTTT | CASSQGGSSTEAFF
13 | TRBD1 | TRBJ2-7 | TRBV12-3/TRBV12-4 | - | TGTGCCAGCAGTTTAATGGACAGGGGAACCCAGTACTTC | CASSLMDRGTQYF